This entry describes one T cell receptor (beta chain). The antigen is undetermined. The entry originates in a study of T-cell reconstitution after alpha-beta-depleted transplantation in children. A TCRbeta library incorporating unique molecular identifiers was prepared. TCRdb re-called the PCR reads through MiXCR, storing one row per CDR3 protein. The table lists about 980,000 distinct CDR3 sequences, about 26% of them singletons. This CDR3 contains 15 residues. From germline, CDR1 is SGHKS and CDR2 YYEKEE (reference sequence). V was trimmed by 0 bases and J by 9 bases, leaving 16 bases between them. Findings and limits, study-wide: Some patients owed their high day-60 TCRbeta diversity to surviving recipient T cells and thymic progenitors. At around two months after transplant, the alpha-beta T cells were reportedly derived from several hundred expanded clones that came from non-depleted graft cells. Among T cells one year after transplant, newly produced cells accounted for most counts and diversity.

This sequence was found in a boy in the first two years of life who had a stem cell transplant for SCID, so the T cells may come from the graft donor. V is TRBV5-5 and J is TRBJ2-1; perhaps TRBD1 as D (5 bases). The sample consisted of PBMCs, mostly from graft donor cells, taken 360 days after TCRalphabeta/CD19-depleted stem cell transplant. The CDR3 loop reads CASSLEGLHIGEQFF. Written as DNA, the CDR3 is TGTGCCAGCAGCTTGGAGGGGCTCCACATTGGTGAGCAGTTCTTC. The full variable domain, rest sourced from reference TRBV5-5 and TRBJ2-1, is DAGVTQSPTHLIKTRGQQVTLRCSPISGHKSVSWYQQVLGQGPQFIFQYYEKEERGRGNFPDRFSARQFPNYSSELNVNALLLGDSALYLCASSLEGLHIGEQFFGPGTRLTVL.